Below, one T cell receptor beta chain is given with its context. The antigen is unknown. Semi-nested PCR with Nested Universal Primer A followed constant-region reverse priming of full-length variable regions. Each CDR3 protein is one row after TCRdb ran MiXCR on the 5' RACE reads. The sample records 5,600 or so distinct CDR3 sequences, nearly 60% being singletons. CDR1 and CDR2 (germline): MNHNS, SASEGT. Trimming pared 2 bases from V and 4 bases from J, leaving 21 bases between. This CDR3 region has 18 residues. Overall study results and limits: Greatest tumor Treg TCR overlap was with tumor naive CD4+ cells.

Sequencing input: naive CD4+ T cells sorted from blood. Regarding subset: naive CD4+ T cells, CD4+CD45RA+CD25-. The TCR was taken from a female donor with breast cancer. V usage is TRBV6-1 and J usage is TRBJ2-1, with a weak D call TRBD2 (6 bases). CDR3 nucleotides: TGTGCCAGCAGTGAACTCCCTTTAGCGGCGCCTCCTTACAATGAGCAGTTCTTC. Amino acids: CASSELPLAAPPYNEQFF.